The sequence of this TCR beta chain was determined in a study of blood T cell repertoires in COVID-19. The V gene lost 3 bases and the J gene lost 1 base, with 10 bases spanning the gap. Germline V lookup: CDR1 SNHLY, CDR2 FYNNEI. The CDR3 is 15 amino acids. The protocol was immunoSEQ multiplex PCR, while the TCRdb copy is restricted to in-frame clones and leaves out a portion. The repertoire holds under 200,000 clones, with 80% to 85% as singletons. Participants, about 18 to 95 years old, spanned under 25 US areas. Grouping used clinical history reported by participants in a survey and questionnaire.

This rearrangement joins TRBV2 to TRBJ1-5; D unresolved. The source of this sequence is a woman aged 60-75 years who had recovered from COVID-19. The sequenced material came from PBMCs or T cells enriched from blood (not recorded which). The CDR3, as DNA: TGTGCCAGCAGTGAGGTCAGGCTAAGCAATCAGCCCCAGCATTTT. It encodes CASSEVRLSNQPQHF.